The 7 T cell receptor beta chains reported below all come from one sample, sequenced in a study of Graves' ophthalmopathy and Graves' hyperthyroidism (dated 2018 in TCRdb). The sequencing machine was an Illumina HiSeq 2000. For repertoire sequencing, the TCR beta CDR3 regions were amplified from RNA transcripts. The first round of RT-PCR was done with HTBI primers and the Qiagen OneStep RT-PCR kit, and was followed by a second round of multiplex PCR, then size selection and purification. The public reads were quality trimmed at Q25 with fastp and then assembled into clones with MiXCR by TCRdb, keeping productive beta chains. Merged by CDR3 protein, the rows form single entries marked with the most common genes and DNA. The sample table shows 350,000 to 400,000 distinct CDR3 sequences, and roughly 15% are seen once. About 7% of the sample lies in the top ten. Material for sequencing was peripheral blood. The receptors were sampled from a woman between 18 and 30 years old with stable Graves' hyperthyroidism. Donor details come from another sample of the same person, matched by shared clones.

This clonotype was counted at least ten times. The CDR3 bases are TGTGCCAGCAGTTGGAAGGCTAGCTCCTACGAGCAGTACTTC. Its translation: CASSWKASSYEQYF. The rearrangement links TRBV6-5 to TRBJ2-7; D remains ambiguous. The CDR3 contains 14 residues. The germline V gene encodes CDR1 MNHEY and CDR2 SVGAGI. V was clipped by 4 bases and J by 0 bases, with 10 bases between them.

This clonotype was found a few times. This chain links TRBV12-3 or TRBV12-4 with TRBJ2-2; 7 nucleotides agree with TRBD1. The CDR3 spans 13 residues. The V and J ends lost 8 bases and 5 bases, in that order; junction bases with no gene match: 5. CDR3 coding DNA: TGTGCCAGCGAAATCAGGGGGACCGGGGAGCTGTTTTTT. This translates into CASEIRGTGELFF.

The gene calls are TRBV12-3 or TRBV12-4 and TRBJ2-5, with TRBD2 matching over 15 bases. The CDR3 length is 17 residues. J lost 6 bases, V lost 4 bases, and 9 bases had no gene match. The CDR3 region is CASSSRTSGGAGKTQYF. The DNA of the CDR3 is TGTGCCAGCAGTTCCCGGACTAGCGGGGGGGCCGGAAAGACCCAGTACTTC.

At least ten counts were recorded for this clonotype. The chain uses TRBV6-1 and TRBJ1-5; 7 positions match TRBD1. The CDR3 runs to 14 residues. The germline gives CDR1 MNHNS, CDR2 SASEGT. With 8 bases clipped from V and 3 bases from J, the junction kept 7 bases outside the gene matches. The CDR3 DNA follows: TGTGCCAGCTCGGTCAGGGGGTTCAATCAGCCCCAGCATTTT. This translates into CASSVRGFNQPQHF.

This clonotype was seen ten or more times. V gene TRBV2 combines with J gene TRBJ1-2; D is perhaps TRBD1 (5 bases). In germline, CDR1 is SNHLY, CDR2 FYNNEI. CDR3 length: 15 residues. Trimming took 6 bases from V and 6 from J, leaving 20 bases between them. CDR3 bases: TGTGCCAGCAGGAAACCTACAGGATTCGATAATGGCTACACCTTC. As protein: CASRKPTGFDNGYTF.

This clonotype was detected many times. The chain employs TRBV20-1 and TRBJ1-2; D is uncertain. The CDR3 is 13 amino acids. CDR1 is DFQATT, CDR2 SNEGSKA, per germline (reference sequence). Trimming left V 0 bases short and J 4 bases short, with 9 bases between. CDR3 DNA sequence: TGCAGTGCTAGAGATTGGCGTCTCTATGGCTACACCTTC. This encodes CSARDWRLYGYTF.

On this clonotype: One end of the junction is discordant with germline, which a read error may explain. The chain is built from TRBV9 and TRBJ1-1, with D unclear. Germline CDR1 SGDLS, CDR2 YYNGEE. The CDR3 totals 16 residues. The CDR3: CASSVVEARGDTEASF. The CDR3 DNA reads TGTGCCAGCAGCGTAGTAGAGGCCCGGGGAGACACTGAAGCTTCCTTT.